This T cell receptor beta chain was found in a study of cytomegalovirus exposure and HLA in healthy donors. On the study more broadly: When 350 to 500 donors were genotyped, approximately 80% of them were found to fall in the Caucasian-associated ancestry cluster.

The PCR used 60 Vbeta and 13 Jbeta primers. Assay: immunoSEQ multiplex PCR; the TCRdb copy retains only in-frame clones and omits some. The sample lists roughly 200,000 clones, about 80% occurring once. Study-level points and caveats: The study assumed roughly uniform donor sequencing depth for presence/absence analyses.

This clone was seen just once. Its antigen remains unidentified. V was pared by 3 bases and J by 4 bases, with 11 bases of the junction left unmatched. Looked up from germline, CDR1 is MDHEN and CDR2 is SYDVKM. This CDR3 has 17 residues. While unrecorded immune exposures were likely, the donors were nominally healthy when sampled. Sequenced: PBMCs. The chain links TRBV28 to TRBJ1-5; 8 nucleotides align to TRBD1. The clonotype originates from a man aged 25-45 years in good health and CMV-seronegative. CDR3 sequence reads: CASSLGGGTGLNQPQHF. The CDR3 DNA reads as TGTGCCAGCAGTTTGGGAGGGGGGACAGGCCTTAATCAGCCCCAGCATTTT.